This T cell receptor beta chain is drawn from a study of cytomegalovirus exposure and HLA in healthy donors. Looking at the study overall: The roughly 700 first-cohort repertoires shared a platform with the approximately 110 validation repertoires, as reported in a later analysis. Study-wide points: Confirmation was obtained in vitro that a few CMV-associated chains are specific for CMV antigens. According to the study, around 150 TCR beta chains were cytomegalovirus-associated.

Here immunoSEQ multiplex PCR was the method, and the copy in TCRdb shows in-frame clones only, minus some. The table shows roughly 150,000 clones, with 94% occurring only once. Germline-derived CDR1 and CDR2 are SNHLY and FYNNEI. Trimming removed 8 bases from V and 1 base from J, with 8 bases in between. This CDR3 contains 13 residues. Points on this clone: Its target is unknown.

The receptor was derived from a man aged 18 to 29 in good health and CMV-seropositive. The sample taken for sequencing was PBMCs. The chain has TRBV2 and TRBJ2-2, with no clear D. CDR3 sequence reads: CASAVQNTGELFF. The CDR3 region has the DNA TGTGCCAGCGCCGTACAGAACACCGGGGAGCTGTTTTTT.